This T cell receptor beta chain was sequenced in a study of cytomegalovirus exposure and HLA in healthy donors. Points from the study as a whole: It was found in a later analysis that first-cohort TCR clusters tended to co-occur in the approximately 130 validation repertoires. Most TCR sequences were rare, but some public TCRs occurred in many donors.

Germline V gene data show CDR1 as MNHEY and CDR2 as SMNVEV (reference sequence). The ends lost 5 bases at V and 5 bases at J; junction bases unmatched: 11. This CDR3 has 16 amino acids. TCRdb's table, derived via immunoSEQ multiplex PCR, lists solely in-frame clones and lacks some. The sample carries 160,000 or so clones, 84% recorded once. Turning to this clone: Its antigen is unknown.

This TCR was recovered from a man younger than 40 in good health and CMV-seropositive. Material: PBMCs. The rearrangement uses TRBV27 and TRBJ1-2; TRBD1 aligns across 10 bases. The CDR3 reads CASSPSLGQGRYGYTF. CDR3 DNA sequence: TGTGCCAGCAGTCCCTCCTTGGGACAGGGGAGGTATGGCTACACCTTC.